This TCR beta chain was captured in a study of T cells after posttransplantation cyclophosphamide (dated by TCRdb to about 2016). For context, the study as a whole: Using TRB sequencing, the study followed how the T cell repertoire reconstituted after myeloablative bone marrow transplantation in which posttransplantation cyclophosphamide served as GVHD prophylaxis. TRA and TRB clonality were tightly correlated in several samples, so subsequent TCR analyses focused on TRB only. Public TRB sequences were compared against a database of over 3,000 sequences linked to responses to pathogens, tumor antigens, self-antigens and alloantigens. TRB sequencing was performed on blood from all 35 or so PTCy patients with 1-year posttransplant specimens. In 3 patients, TRB sequencing was also performed on up to 3 more blood samples taken 2 to 5.2 years after transplant, and in a handful of patients, pretransplant blood was also TRB-sequenced. Antigen receptor sequencing covered samples from approximately 32 PTCy-treated patients and fewer than 20 of their related bone marrow donors. Here is what the overall study found, with its caveats: Across 45 or so patients, TRB clonality was highly associated with recipient CMV seropositivity and CMV reactivation, and PTCy diversity was similar to diversity in CNI/methotrexate controls. The TRB repertoires of T cells infiltrating skin or the GI tract showed only limited overlap with the TRB repertoires found in blood. At 1-2 months, donor-recipient similarity was low but rose over the first year, and the later blood repertoires were often dominated by donor CD8+ memory clones.

A remark on this clone: No antigen is known for it. Per-base quality was not reported, and no clone a single base away is much larger than it.

Related bone marrow donors provided peripheral blood samples on the day of marrow donation. Peripheral blood and bone marrow mononuclear cells were isolated by Ficoll-Hypaque density centrifugation and were cryopreserved. Genomic DNA was used for TRB sequencing, which was performed with the immunoSEQ assay at survey resolution or with the hsTCRB kit. As for the original processing: Initial read processing used immunoSEQ software, and repertoire analyses used the LymphoSeq R package. Clonality was computed as 1 minus normalized Shannon entropy, and a Gini coefficient was also calculated for each TRB dataset. Phenotypes of unsorted samples were inferred by mapping TRB sequences from sorted subsets of the recipient or donor onto unsorted samples of the same recipient. Held by TCRdb, this immuneACCESS table contains in-frame sequences only and omits some clones. Under half of the omission traces to an unresolved V gene where checked; the cause of the rest is unknown. V and J calls and clone size come straight from that table; D and trimming were deduced from the DNA. The sample table records about 28,000 clones; roughly 90% of these occur just once. Of the sample, about 3.5% is held by the ten largest clones.

The CDR3 holds 15 amino acids from the cysteine to the phenylalanine. Only CDR3 DNA is held: 45 bases, read in frame from base 1. Based on the germline V gene, the CDR1 and CDR2 sequences are MDHEN and SYDVKM. V is shortened by 2 bases, J by 8 bases, and the region joining them spans 13 bases. The sequence derives from a man in his fifties or sixties. The chain couples TRBV28 to TRBJ1-6; TRBD1 is perhaps the D gene, given 5 matching bases. The source material was PBMCs. The nucleotide sequence is TGTGCCAGCAGTTTAGACGACAGCGCGTATTCACCCCTCCACTTT. Translation gives CASSLDDSAYSPLHF.